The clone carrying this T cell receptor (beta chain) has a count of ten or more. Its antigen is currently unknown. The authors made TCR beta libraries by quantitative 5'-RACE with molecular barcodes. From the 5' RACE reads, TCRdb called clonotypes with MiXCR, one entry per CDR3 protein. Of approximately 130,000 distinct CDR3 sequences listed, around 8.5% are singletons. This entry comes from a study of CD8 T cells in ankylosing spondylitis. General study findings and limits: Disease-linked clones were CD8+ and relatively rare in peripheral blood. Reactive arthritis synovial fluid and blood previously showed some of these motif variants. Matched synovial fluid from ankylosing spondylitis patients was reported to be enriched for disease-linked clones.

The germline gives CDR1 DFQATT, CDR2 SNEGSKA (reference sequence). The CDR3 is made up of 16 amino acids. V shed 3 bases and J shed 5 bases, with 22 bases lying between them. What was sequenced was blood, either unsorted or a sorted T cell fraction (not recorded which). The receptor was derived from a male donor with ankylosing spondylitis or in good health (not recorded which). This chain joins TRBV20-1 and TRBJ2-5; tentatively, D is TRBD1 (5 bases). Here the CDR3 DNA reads TGCAGTGCTAGTCACGCCAGGGAAGGGTCAGGGGAGACCCAGTACTTC. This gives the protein CSASHAREGSGETQYF.